Listed here are 15 T cell receptor beta chains from one sample, sequenced in a study of monozygotic twins with inflammatory bowel disease. From its re-call of the 5' RACE reads, TCRdb lists each CDR3 protein once, without DNA. Recorded for this sample: under 150,000 distinct CDR3 sequences. The sample was blood. The receptors were sampled from a human donor with ulcerative colitis or Crohn's disease, or a healthy co-twin of an affected twin (not recorded which).

The V gene is TRBV27, the J gene TRBJ2-7; the TRBD1 assignment by TCRdb is unverifiable without DNA. The CDR3 is 12 residues long. Germline loops: CDR1 MNHEY, CDR2 SMNVEV (reference sequence). CDR3 sequence reads: CASRGARGEQYF.

The chain links TRBV29-1 to TRBJ2-5; TCRdb's D call of TRBD1 is untestable without DNA. Germline CDR1 is SQVTM and CDR2 is ANQGSEA. The CDR3 is made up of 13 amino acids. CDR3 loop: CSVEGQDEETQYF.

The chain employs TRBV6-4 and TRBJ2-2; the D gene TCRdb calls, TRBD2, cannot be checked with no DNA. Germline-derived CDR1 and CDR2 are MRHNA and SNTAGT. The CDR3 consists of 16 residues. The CDR3 is CASSETTAGRAGELFF.

The genes are TRBV7-9 and TRBJ1-1. CDR3 length: 16 residues. Germline V CDR1 and CDR2: SEHNR, FQNEAQ (reference sequence). CDR3 residues: CASSFPRVRADTEAFF.

The rearrangement links TRBV7-2 to TRBJ2-1; there is no DNA to check the TCRdb D call of TRBD2. The germline V gene has CDR1 SGHTA and CDR2 FQGNSA. The CDR3 is 16 amino acids. CDR3: CASSHGLAGYHNEQFF.

The chain joins TRBV20-1 to TRBJ2-1. Germline loops: CDR1 DFQATT, CDR2 SNEGSKA (reference sequence). The CDR3 covers 12 residues. The CDR3 here is CSALSHTAEQFF.

CDR3 amino acids: CASSYVSGENTQYF. The chain links TRBV6-5 to TRBJ2-3; the TCRdb D gene call, TRBD1, has no DNA to confirm it. Germline V CDR1 and CDR2: MNHEY, SVGAGI. The CDR3 runs to 14 residues.

The rearrangement uses TRBV29-1 and TRBJ2-5. Germline CDR1 reads SQVTM; CDR2 reads ANQGSEA. CDR3 size: 12 residues. The CDR3 loop reads CSVETGEETQYF.

The chain employs TRBV5-1 and TRBJ1-4. Germline-derived CDR1 and CDR2 are SGHRS and YFSETQ. There are 16 residues in the CDR3. CDR3 amino acids: CASSSDGGQANEKLFF.

The rearrangement joins TRBV6-2 or TRBV6-3 to TRBJ1-5. The CDR3 has 13 amino acids. The V gene's germline CDR1 is MNHEY and CDR2 SVGEGT. CDR3 in amino acids: CASDDNSNQPQHF.

The chain couples TRBV7-2 to TRBJ1-3; without DNA, the TCRdb call of TRBD1 cannot be checked. This CDR3 is 16 amino acids long. The germline gives CDR1 SGHTA, CDR2 FQGNSA. The CDR3 loop reads CASSLGAGGSGNTIYF.

This rearrangement joins TRBV6-5 to TRBJ2-3; TCRdb indicates TRBD2, and absent DNA this call remains unverified. Germline loops: CDR1 MNHEY, CDR2 SVGAGI. The CDR3 has 17 amino acids. The CDR3 sequence is CASRRIIAGGQADTQYF.

The rearrangement joins TRBV5-1 to TRBJ2-7; TCRdb selects TRBD1, and the lack of DNA leaves this call unchecked. Germline CDR1 and CDR2: SGHRS and YFSETQ. The CDR3 consists of 18 residues. The CDR3 spells CASSLAPRGGAAGLEQYF.

This sequence joins TRBV7-2 and TRBJ2-7; TCRdb's D gene call, TRBD1, goes unchecked for lack of DNA. The CDR3 totals 15 residues. The germline CDR1 and CDR2 sequences are SGHTA and FQGNSA. The CDR3 loop is CASSATGGTAYEQYF. The complete variable domain, with remaining parts taken from reference TRBV7-2 and TRBJ2-7, reads GAGVSQSPSNKVTEKGKDVELRCDPISGHTALYWYRQSLGQGLEFLIYFQGNSAPDKSGLPSDRFSAERTGGSVSTLTIQRTQQEDSAVYLCASSATGGTAYEQYFGPGTRLTVT.

V and J are TRBV6-2 or TRBV6-3 and TRBJ2-7. CDR1 is MNHEY, CDR2 SVGEGT, per germline. The CDR3 covers 13 residues. CDR3 sequence reads: CASSYTGPYEQYF.